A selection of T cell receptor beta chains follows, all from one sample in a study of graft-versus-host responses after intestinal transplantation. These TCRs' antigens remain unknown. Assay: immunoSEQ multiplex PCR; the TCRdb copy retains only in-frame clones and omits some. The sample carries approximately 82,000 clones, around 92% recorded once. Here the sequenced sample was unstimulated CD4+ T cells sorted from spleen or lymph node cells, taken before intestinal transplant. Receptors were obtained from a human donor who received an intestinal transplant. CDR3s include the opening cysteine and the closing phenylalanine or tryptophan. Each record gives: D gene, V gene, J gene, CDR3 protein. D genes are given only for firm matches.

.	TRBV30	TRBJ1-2	CAWSRDSVVYGYTF
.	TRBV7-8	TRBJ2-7	CASGSYAGDEQYF
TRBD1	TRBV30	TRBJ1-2	CAWSPRSLTGTNYGYTF
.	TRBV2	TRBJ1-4	CASSPRGATNEKLFF
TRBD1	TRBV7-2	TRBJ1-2	CASSSWDRGRHIPYGYTF
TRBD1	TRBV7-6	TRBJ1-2	CASSIGTEPYGYTF
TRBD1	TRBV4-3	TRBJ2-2	CASSQDLQGASNTGELFF
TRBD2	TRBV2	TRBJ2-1	CASRGGGAGEQFF
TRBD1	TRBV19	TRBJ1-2	CASSISQGDYGYTF
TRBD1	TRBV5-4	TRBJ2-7	CASSLVQGAGEQYF
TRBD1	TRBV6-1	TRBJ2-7	CASSRDRGYEQYF
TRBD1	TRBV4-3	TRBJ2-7	CASSQQTGSYEQYF
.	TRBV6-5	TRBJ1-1	CASSYVDRPGTEAFF
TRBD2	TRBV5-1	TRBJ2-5	CASSLEPAGGQETQYF